This entry concerns a single T cell receptor (beta chain). There is no known antigen for this receptor. The record has no base qualities; no much larger clone is one base away. The library relied on PCR. Sequenced using an Illumina HiSeq 2500. To normalize quantification of the TCRbeta repertoire, the TCR libraries were built with molecular barcoding that relied on unique molecular identifiers. TCRdb ran its own pipeline on the public reads, namely fastp trimming at Q25 and MiXCR clone calling, and kept in-frame beta chains. Merged by CDR3 protein, the rows form single entries marked with the most common genes and DNA. The sample table contains almost 600,000 distinct CDR3 sequences; only one count was recorded for 20% to 30% of them. The top ten constitute less than 40% of the sample. These data come from a study of T-cell reconstitution after alpha-beta-depleted transplantation in children (dated by TCRdb to 2016 to 2018). Background on the whole study: The study quantitatively tracked T-cell immune reconstitution after TCRalphabeta/CD19-depleted allogeneic hematopoietic cell transplantation in children using TCR repertoire profiling.

Including the terminal cysteine and phenylalanine, the CDR3 comprises 13 residues. Only CDR3 DNA is held: 39 bases, read in frame from base 1. The germline V gene encodes CDR1 SNHLY and CDR2 FYNNEI. Germline trimming amounts to 8 bases on V and 3 bases on J, with 2 as the count of junction bases outside the gene matches. The research as a whole found: In some patients, the high TCRbeta diversity seen at day 60 was put down to recipient T cells and intrathymic progenitors that had survived conditioning. Hyperexpanded clone frequencies declined over subsequent months; after one year, T-cell counts and TCRbeta diversity were mostly attributed to newly produced T cells. The apparently early alphabetaT-cell count recovery about two months after transplant was reportedly dependent on only several hundred rapidly expanded clones derived from non-depleted graft cells.

According to the study, the label for this sample's treatment or condition signals: allogeneic hematopoietic cell transplantation with graft depleted of TCRalphabeta T cells and CD19 B cells. Transplant recipients were children who received TCRalphabeta/CD19-depleted allogeneic hematopoietic cell grafts. Sequenced material: PBMCs, taken before TCRalphabeta/CD19-depleted stem cell transplant. The rearrangement joined TRBV2 to TRBJ2-1; TRBD2 lines up with 9 middle nucleotides. The TCR originated in a boy younger than two with Wiskott-Aldrich syndrome, due to receive a stem cell transplant. The CDR3 region reads CASGTSYYNEQFF. The nucleotide sequence is TGTGCCAGCGGGACTAGCTACTACAATGAGCAGTTCTTC. The CDR3, completed at both ends by the reference TRBV2 and TRBJ2-1 genes, gives the full variable domain EPEVTQTPSHQVTQMGQEVILRCVPISNHLYFYWYRQILGQKVEFLVSFYNNEISEKSEIFDDQFSVERPDGSNFTLKIRSTKLEDSAMYFCASGTSYYNEQFFGPGTRLTVL.